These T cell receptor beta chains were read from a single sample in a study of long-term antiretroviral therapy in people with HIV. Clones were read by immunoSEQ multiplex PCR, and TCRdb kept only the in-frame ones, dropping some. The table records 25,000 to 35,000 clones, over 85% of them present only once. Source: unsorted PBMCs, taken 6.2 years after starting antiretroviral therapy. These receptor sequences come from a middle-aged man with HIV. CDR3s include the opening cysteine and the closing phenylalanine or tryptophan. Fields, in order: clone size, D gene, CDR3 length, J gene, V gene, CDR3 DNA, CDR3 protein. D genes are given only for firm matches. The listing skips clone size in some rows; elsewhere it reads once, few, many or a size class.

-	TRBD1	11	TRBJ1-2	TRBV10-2	TGCGCCAGCAGGGACAGGGCTGGCTACACCTTC	CASRDRAGYTF
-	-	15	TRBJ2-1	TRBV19	TGTGCCAGTAGTCAGAAGTTGCCCCTTTACAATGAGCAGTTCTTC	CASSQKLPLYNEQFF
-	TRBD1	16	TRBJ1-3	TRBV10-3	TGTGCCATCAGTGACCTTAGGGGGCCCTCTGGAAACACCATATATTTT	CAISDLRGPSGNTIYF
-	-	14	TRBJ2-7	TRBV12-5	TGTGCTAGTGGTTCCCGGGACGTACCCTACGAGCAGTACTTC	CASGSRDVPYEQYF
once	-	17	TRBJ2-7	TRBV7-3	TGTGCCAGCAGCCGCAGCTTATATAGCGCCGAGGGAGGCGAGCAGTACTTC	CASSRSLYSAEGGEQYF
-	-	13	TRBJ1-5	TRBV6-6	TGTGCCAGCAGTTCTGGTTACAATCAGCCCCAGCATTTT	CASSSGYNQPQHF
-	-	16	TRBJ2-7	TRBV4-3	TGCGCCAGCAGCCAAGAAGGTCCAGGGACATCGTACGAGCAGTACTTC	CASSQEGPGTSYEQYF
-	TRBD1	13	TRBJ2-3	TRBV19	TGTGACCCGAGGGACAGATTCACAGATACGCAGTATTTT	CDPRDRFTDTQYF
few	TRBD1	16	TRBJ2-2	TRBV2	TGTGCCAGCAGTGGGGGACAGGGTCAAGACACCGGGGAGCTGTTTTTT	CASSGGQGQDTGELFF
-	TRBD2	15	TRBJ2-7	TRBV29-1	TGCAGCGTTGAAGGCGCGCGGGAGGGCCTCAACGAGCAGTACTTC	CSVEGAREGLNEQYF
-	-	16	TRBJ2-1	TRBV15	TGTGCCACCAGCAGAGAGCCGGGCGGGGACTACAATGAGCAGTTCTTC	CATSREPGGDYNEQFF
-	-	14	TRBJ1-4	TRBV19	TGTGCCAGTAGTATAGTAGGTGGTGTAACAAAACTGTTTTTT	CASSIVGGVTKLFF
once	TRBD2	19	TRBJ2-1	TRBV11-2	TGTGCCAGCAGCTTACGGCTGGGACTAGCGGGAGGGCCTGGTTATGAGCAGTTCTTC	CASSLRLGLAGGPGYEQFF
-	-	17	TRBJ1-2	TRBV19	TGTGCCAGTAGCTTCCCAACAGGGTCCTCGTTTAACTATGGCTACACCTTC	CASSFPTGSSFNYGYTF
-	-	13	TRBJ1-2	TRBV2	TGTGCCAGCAGTGAGGGCGGTCCATATGGCTACACCTTC	CASSEGGPYGYTF
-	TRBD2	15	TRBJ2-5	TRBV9	TGTGCCAGCAGCGGACTAGCGGGGGCCCAAGAGACCCAGTACTTC	CASSGLAGAQETQYF
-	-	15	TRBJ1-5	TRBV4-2	TGTGCCAGCAGCCAACTCGGGCAGGGTGAGCAGCCCCAGCATTTT	CASSQLGQGEQPQHF
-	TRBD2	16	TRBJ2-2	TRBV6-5	TGTGCCAGCAGTTTCGGACTAGCGGGAACCACCGGGGAGCTGTTTTTT	CASSFGLAGTTGELFF
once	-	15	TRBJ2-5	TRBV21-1	TGTGCCAGCAGCACCACCGGGGCGCGGGTAAGAACCCAGTACTTC	CASSTTGARVRTQYF
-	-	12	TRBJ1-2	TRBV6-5	TGTGCCAGCAGTGAGGGTGCGGGTGGCTACACCTTC	CASSEGAGGYTF
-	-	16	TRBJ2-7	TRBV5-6	-	CASSLAVGTGALREMF
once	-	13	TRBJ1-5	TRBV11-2	TGTGCCAGCAGCCGCGAGGGAGGAGGGCCCCAGCATTTT	CASSREGGGPQHF
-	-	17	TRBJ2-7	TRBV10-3	TGTGCCATCAGTCTTGAGTCCGATGGCAGGTGGGCCGGCGAGCAGTACTTC	CAISLESDGRWAGEQYF
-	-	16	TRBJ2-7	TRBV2	TGTGCCAGCAGTGGGACGGAAAACTCATTGCTCTACGAGCAGTACTTC	CASSGTENSLLYEQYF
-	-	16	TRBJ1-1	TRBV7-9	TGTGCCAGCAGCTTGCTGCGGGGCTCTTTGAACACTGAAGCTTTCTTT	CASSLLRGSLNTEAFF
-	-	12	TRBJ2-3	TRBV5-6	TGTGCCAGCAGCTTGGGAGCAGATACGCAGTATTTT	CASSLGADTQYF
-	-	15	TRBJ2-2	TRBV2	TGTGCCAGCAGTGGAGACATCGCGAACACCGGGGAGCTGTTTTTT	CASSGDIANTGELFF
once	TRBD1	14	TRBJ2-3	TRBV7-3	TGTGCCAGCAGAGGGACAGGCCTCACAGATACGCAGTATTTT	CASRGTGLTDTQYF
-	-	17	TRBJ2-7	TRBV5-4	TGTGCCAGCAGCCCCATGAAAAGGGGCGGGATGCCCGACGAGCAGTACTTC	CASSPMKRGGMPDEQYF
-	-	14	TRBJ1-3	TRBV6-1	TGTGCCAGCAGTGTAGGCAACTCTGGAAACACCATATATTTT	CASSVGNSGNTIYF
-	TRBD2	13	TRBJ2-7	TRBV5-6	TGTGCCAGCAGCTCTCTAGCGGGGAACGAGCAGTACTTC	CASSSLAGNEQYF
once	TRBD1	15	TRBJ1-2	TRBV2	TGTGCCAGCAGTGAACAGGGGGCAAGTCGTCGTGGCTACACCTTC	CASSEQGASRRGYTF
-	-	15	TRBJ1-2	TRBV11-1	TGTGCCAGCAGCACCGCAGGGGTTCGAAACTATGGCTACACCTTC	CASSTAGVRNYGYTF
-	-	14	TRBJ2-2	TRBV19	TGTGCCAGTAGTATCATCGGGAACACCGGGGAGCTGTTTTTT	CASSIIGNTGELFF
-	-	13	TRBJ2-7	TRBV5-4	TGTGCCAGCAGCTTGGGCAGCAACTACGAGCAGTACTTC	CASSLGSNYEQYF
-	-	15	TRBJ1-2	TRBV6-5	TGTGCCAGCAGTTACTCCGGGGCGCAGGGAGGTGGCTACACCTTC	CASSYSGAQGGGYTF
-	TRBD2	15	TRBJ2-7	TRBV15	TGTGCCACCAGCAGTGGGTCCCTCGGGGGGTACGAGCAGTACTTC	CATSSGSLGGYEQYF
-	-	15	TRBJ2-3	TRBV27	TGTGCCAGCAGTTCTGTAGGGGGTGAGAAAGATACGCAGTATTTT	CASSSVGGEKDTQYF
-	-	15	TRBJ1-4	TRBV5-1	TGCGCCAGCAGCTTGGATGGGGGCACTAATGAAAAACTGTTTTTT	CASSLDGGTNEKLFF